This paragraph covers one T cell receptor beta chain sequence. V lost 1 base and J lost 3; bases outside the gene matches: 6. The CDR3 spans 15 residues. From germline, CDR1 is GTSNPN and CDR2 SVGIG (reference sequence). The PCR ran on 60 Vbeta and 13 Jbeta primers. Clones were read by immunoSEQ multiplex PCR, and TCRdb kept only the in-frame ones, dropping some. Here the sample spans about 130,000 clones, about 82% being singletons. This record comes from a study of cytomegalovirus exposure and HLA in healthy donors. The rearrangement uses TRBV30 and TRBJ1-5; 7 bases match TRBD1. Sequenced input: PBMCs. The sequence derives from a boy younger than 18 in good health and CMV-seronegative. CDR3: CAWSATGAYNQPQHF. For the CDR3, the DNA is TGTGCCTGGAGTGCTACAGGGGCCTACAATCAGCCCCAGCATTTT.